This record covers a single T cell receptor beta chain. Its antigen specificity is not known. No clone much larger than this one lies a single base away; base qualities are absent. This specimen belongs to a study of Tregs in tolerant kidney transplant recipients (dated by TCRdb to the late 2010s). Study-level background: Related donors were used in the transplants with nonmyeloablative bone marrow transplantation, and mixed chimerism was transient in the human trials. TCRbeta sequencing was used in the study to identify donor-specific regulatory T cells before combined kidney and bone marrow transplantation, and the identified cells were then tracked after transplant. Broad study findings and their caveats: The most biologically relevant and donor-specific TCRbeta repertoire appeared to be identified by expanding Tregs with activated donor B cells. For some patients, the PCR primers changed as time went on, which meant samples from those patients could not be compared with one another at the nucleotide level. Although technical replication error seemed to be minimal, the question of biological reproducibility was not addressed directly. The study was constrained by small patient numbers, and validation of the findings is required in larger populations and under other immunosuppression protocols. Donor-specific Treg expansion exceeded global Treg expansion in tolerant patients, suggesting antigen-driven rather than nonspecific expansion.

Here V drops 4 bases and J drops 2 bases, and the junction holds 10 bases not matched to any gene. The germline V gene encodes CDR1 SGDLS and CDR2 YYNGEE. The CDR3 contains 16 residues, cysteine and phenylalanine counted. Of all the DNA, just the CDR3 is kept, 48 bases in frame from base 1. The time point label here, explained by the study, means: blood sample drawn before combined kidney and bone marrow transplant. Thawed PBMCs were FACS-sorted into unstimulated Tregs (CD4+CD25+CD127-), CD4+ non-Tregs (CD4+CD25-), CD4 cells and CD8 cells. Before Treg sorting, thawed PBMCs were rested overnight at 37°C with around 200 IU/ml IL-2. The patients were 4 recipients of combined kidney and bone marrow transplants from the ITN036ST trial, and samples were available only for these trial subjects. Healthy control blood was separated into PBMCs by Ficoll density gradient and cryopreserved, and patient PBMCs were collected both before and after transplant.

For TCRbeta CDR3 sequencing, genomic DNA from the sorted cells was extracted using the QIAGEN DNeasy Blood and Tissue Kit. High-throughput TCRbeta CDR3 sequencing, including PCR amplification with bias correction and internal controls, was performed commercially through immunoSEQ. In the authors' own workflow: Unique productive TCRbeta sequences were defined by CDR3 nucleotide sequence when primers matched and otherwise by CDR3 amino acid sequence together with Vbeta and Jbeta genes. Sorting error was corrected by removing sequences shared between sorted populations at a frequency ratio of 2:1 or less, and the remaining shared sequences were assigned to the higher population. Donor-reactive sequences were defined as at least 5-fold expanded in CFSE-low cells versus unstimulated cells, with frequency of at least 0.01% in CFSE-low cells. Jensen-Shannon divergence calculated on the top 100 TCRbeta sequences ranked by frequency was used to measure repertoire divergence. For samples with multiple sequencing runs, sorting error was corrected in each run separately before the runs were combined. Held by TCRdb, this immuneACCESS table contains in-frame sequences only and omits some clones. Under half of the omission traces to an unresolved V gene where checked; the cause of the rest is unknown. V, J and clone size derive from that table, while D and trimming were established from the DNA sequence. Present in this sample are tens of thousands of clones, roughly 98% of which were seen just once. 0.34% of the sample rests with the top ten.

The chain is made from TRBV9 and TRBJ2-7, with 9 bases in between that match TRBD1. The receptor comes from a human donor who received a combined kidney and bone marrow transplant. Sequences were derived from Tregs from blood, sampled before the transplant. The CDR3 in this case is CASSRRAGTGTYEQYF. The sequence in DNA is TGTGCCAGCAGCCGCCGAGCCGGGACAGGGACCTACGAGCAGTACTTC.